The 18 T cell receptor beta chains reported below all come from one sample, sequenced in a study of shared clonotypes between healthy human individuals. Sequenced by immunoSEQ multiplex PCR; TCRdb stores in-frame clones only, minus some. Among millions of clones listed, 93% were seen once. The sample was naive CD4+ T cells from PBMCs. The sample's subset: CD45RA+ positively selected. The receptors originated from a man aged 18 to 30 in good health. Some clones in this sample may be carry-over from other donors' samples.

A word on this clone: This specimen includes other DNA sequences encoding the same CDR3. CDR3 protein: CASSLASSTGELFF. CDR3 nucleotide sequence: TGCGCCAGCAGCTTGGCCAGCAGCACCGGGGAGCTGTTTTTT. The chain recombines TRBV5-1 with TRBJ2-2; D ambiguous. CDR3 size: 14 residues. CDR1 and CDR2 from the germline V gene are SGHRS and YFSETQ. V was pared by 0 bases and J by 4 bases, with 7 bases between.

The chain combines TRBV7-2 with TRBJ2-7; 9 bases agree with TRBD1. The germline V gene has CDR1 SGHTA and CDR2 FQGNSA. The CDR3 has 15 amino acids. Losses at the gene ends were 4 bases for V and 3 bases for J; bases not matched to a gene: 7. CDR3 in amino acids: CASSSGQGSFYEQYF. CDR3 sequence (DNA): TGTGCCAGCAGCTCAGGACAGGGGTCGTTCTACGAGCAGTACTTC.

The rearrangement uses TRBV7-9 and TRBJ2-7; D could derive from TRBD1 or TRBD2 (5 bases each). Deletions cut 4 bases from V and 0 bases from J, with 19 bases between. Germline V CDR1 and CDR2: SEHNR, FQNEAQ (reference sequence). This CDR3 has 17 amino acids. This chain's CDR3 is CASSSSPSGDSSYEQYF. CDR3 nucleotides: TGTGCCAGCAGCTCGTCCCCCAGCGGAGACAGCTCCTACGAGCAGTACTTC.

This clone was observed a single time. The CDR3 protein is CASSSRPDSPLHF. CDR3 nucleotides: TGTGCCAGCAGCTCTCGTCCGGATTCACCCCTCCACTTT. This chain links TRBV9 with TRBJ1-6; no reliable D call. Looked up from germline, CDR1 is SGDLS and CDR2 is YYNGEE. The length of the CDR3 is 13 residues. V was cut by 4 bases and J by 8 bases, with 10 bases left in between. Based on the CDR3 plus reference TRBV9 and TRBJ1-6, the full variable domain is DSGVTQTPKHLITATGQRVTLRCSPRSGDLSVYWYQQSLDQGLQFLIQYYNGEERAKGNILERFSAQQFPDLHSELNLSSLELGDSALYFCASSSRPDSPLHFGNGTRLTVT.

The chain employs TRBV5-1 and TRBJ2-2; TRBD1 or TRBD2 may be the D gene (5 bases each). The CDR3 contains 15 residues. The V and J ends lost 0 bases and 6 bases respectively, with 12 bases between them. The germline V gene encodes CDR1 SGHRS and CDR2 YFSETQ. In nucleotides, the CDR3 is TGCGCCAGCAGCTTGGCACTAGAACAGGCCGGGGAGCTGTTTTTT. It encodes CASSLALEQAGELFF.

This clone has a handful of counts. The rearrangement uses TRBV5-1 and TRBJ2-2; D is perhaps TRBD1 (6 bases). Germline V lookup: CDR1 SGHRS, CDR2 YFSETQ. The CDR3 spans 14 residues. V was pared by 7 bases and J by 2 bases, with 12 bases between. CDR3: CASCLGHNTGELFF. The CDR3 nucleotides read TGCGCCAGCTGCCTGGGACACAACACCGGGGAGCTGTTTTTT.

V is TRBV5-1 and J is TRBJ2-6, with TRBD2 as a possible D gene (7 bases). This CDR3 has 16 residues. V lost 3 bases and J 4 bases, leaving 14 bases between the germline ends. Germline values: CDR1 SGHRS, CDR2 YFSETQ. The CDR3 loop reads CASSSSRGAGANVLTF. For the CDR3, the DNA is TGCGCCAGCAGCTCGAGTCGGGGGGCCGGGGCCAACGTCCTGACTTTC.

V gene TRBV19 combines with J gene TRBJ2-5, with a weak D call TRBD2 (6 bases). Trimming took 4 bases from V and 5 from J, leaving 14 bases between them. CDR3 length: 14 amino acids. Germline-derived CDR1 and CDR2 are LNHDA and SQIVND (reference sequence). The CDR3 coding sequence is TGTGCCAGTAGTAGAACGGGCCGGGAGGAGACCCAGTACTTC. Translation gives CASSRTGREETQYF.

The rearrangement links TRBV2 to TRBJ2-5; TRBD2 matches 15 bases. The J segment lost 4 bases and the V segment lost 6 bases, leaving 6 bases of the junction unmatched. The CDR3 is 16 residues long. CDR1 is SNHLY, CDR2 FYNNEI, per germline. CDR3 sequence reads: CASSAGLAGGGETQYF. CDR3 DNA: TGTGCCAGCAGCGCAGGACTAGCGGGAGGGGGAGAGACCCAGTACTTC.

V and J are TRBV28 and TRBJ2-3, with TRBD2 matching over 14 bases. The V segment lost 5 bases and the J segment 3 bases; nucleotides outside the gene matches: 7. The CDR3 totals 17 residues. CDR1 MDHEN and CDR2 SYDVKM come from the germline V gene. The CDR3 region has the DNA TGTGCCAGCAGTCAACCGGGACTAGCGGGAGTAACAGATACGCAGTATTTT. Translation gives CASSQPGLAGVTDTQYF.

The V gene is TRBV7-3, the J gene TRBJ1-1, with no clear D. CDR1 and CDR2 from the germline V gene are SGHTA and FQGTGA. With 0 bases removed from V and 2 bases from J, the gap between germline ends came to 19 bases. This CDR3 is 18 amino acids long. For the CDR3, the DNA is TGTGCCAGCAGCTTAACCCCTTCTCTTCGTGGACTCAACACTGAAGCTTTCTTT. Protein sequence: CASSLTPSLRGLNTEAFF.

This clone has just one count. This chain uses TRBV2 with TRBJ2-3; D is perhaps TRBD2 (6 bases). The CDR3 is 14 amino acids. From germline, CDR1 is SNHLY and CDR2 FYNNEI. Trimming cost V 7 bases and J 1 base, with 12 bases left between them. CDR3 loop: CASTREVGTDTQYF. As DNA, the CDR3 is TGTGCCAGCACGAGGGAGGTAGGCACAGATACGCAGTATTTT.

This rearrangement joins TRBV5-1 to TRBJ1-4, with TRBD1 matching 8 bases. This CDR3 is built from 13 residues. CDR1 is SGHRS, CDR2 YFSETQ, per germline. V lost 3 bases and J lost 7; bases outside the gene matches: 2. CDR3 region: CASSYDRGEKLFF. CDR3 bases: TGCGCCAGCAGCTACGACAGGGGTGAAAAACTGTTTTTT.

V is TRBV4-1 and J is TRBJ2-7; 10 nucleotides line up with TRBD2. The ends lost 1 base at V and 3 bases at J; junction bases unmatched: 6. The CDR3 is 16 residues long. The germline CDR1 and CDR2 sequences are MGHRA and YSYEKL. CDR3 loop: CASSQGSAGGVYEQYF. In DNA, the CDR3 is TGCGCCAGCAGCCAAGGCTCAGCGGGAGGGGTCTACGAGCAGTACTTC.

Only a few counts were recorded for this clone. DNA for the CDR3: TGTGCCAGCAGCGAGACAGTGAACACTGAAGCTTTCTTT. Its protein is CASSETVNTEAFF. The rearrangement uses TRBV6-4 and TRBJ1-1; weak D call: TRBD1 (5 bases). V lost 6 bases to trimming and J lost 0 bases, with 8 bases between them. This CDR3 spans 13 amino acids. Germline loops: CDR1 MRHNA, CDR2 SNTAGT.

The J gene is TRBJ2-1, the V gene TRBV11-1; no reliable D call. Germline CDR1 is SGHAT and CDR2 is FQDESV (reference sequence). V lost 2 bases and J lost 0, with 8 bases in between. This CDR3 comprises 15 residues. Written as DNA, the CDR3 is TGTGCCAGCAGCTTATCGCCTTCCTCCTACAATGAGCAGTTCTTC. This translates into CASSLSPSSYNEQFF.

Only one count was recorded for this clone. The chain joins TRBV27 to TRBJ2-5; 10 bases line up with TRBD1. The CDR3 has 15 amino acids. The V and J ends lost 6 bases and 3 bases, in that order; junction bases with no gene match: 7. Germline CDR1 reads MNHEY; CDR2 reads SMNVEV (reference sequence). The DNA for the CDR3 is TGTGCCAGCAGAAGACAGGGGGCGCGTGAAGAGACCCAGTACTTC. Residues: CASRRQGAREETQYF.

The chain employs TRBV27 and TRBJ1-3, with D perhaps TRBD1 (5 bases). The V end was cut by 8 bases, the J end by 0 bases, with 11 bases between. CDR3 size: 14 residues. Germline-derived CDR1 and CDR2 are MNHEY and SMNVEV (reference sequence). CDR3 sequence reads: CASRDLFSGNTIYF. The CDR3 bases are TGTGCCAGCCGGGACTTATTCTCTGGAAACACCATATATTTT.